The clone carrying this T cell receptor beta chain appeared a single time. As yet, its antigen is unknown. With V trimmed by 3 bases and J by 5 bases, 13 bases remained unmatched. The CDR3 loop spans 17 amino acids. Germline V gene data show CDR1 as SGDLS and CDR2 as YYNGEE. This was the immunoSEQ v3 assay. Sequencing depth was approximately 2 million read pairs for survey level, about 5-6.5 million for deep. Libraries were prepared by immunoSEQ multiplex PCR; TCRdb keeps only in-frame clonotypes and omits some of them. The table has 20,000 to 30,000 clones, 72% seen once; the top ten hold about 7.4%. This record belongs to a study of TIL therapy for anti-PD-1-resistant metastatic lung cancer. Study background: Half of patients were current or former smokers. By whole-exome sequencing, median non-synonymous tumor mutation burden was roughly 1.4 mutations per megabase. Study-wide results and limits: Many TIL product clones were absent from baseline tumor, suggesting clonal contraction.

Noted time point: pre-treatment sample, taken before nivolumab and TIL therapy. Tumor tissue came from excised metastases, mostly pleural nodules or supraclavicular lymph nodes. The receptor comes from a person aged 25 to 85 with non-small cell lung cancer. The sample consisted of tumor tissue, taken at baseline. The rearrangement uses TRBV9 and TRBJ2-5; 10 bases are a match to TRBD2. CDR3 sequence reads: CASSEGTSAGGVETQYF. Written as DNA, the CDR3 is TGTGCCAGCAGCGAAGGGACTAGCGCAGGTGGTGTGGAGACCCAGTACTTC. Full variable domain (outside the CDR3, taken from reference TRBV9 and TRBJ2-5): DSGVTQTPKHLITATGQRVTLRCSPRSGDLSVYWYQQSLDQGLQFLIQYYNGEERAKGNILERFSAQQFPDLHSELNLSSLELGDSALYFCASSEGTSAGGVETQYFGPGTRLLVL.